What follows are 2 T cell receptor beta chains derived from one specimen sequenced in a study of OX40 agonist ivuxolimab in advanced cancers. Sequenced by immunoSEQ multiplex PCR; TCRdb stores in-frame clones only, minus some. The sample shows tens of thousands of clones, 84% of them seen only once. The sequenced sample was CD4+ or CD8+ T cells sorted from blood, obtained in a trial of the OX40 agonist ivuxolimab. The receptors come from an adult with an advanced solid tumor such as melanoma, head and neck, liver or kidney cancer.

The chain joins TRBV10-2 to TRBJ2-7, with TRBD1 matching 9 bases. V lost 4 bases to trimming and J lost 2 bases; unmatched junction nucleotides: 9. The CDR3 covers 16 residues. Germline V CDR1 and CDR2: WSHSY, SAAADI. The CDR3 coding sequence is TGCGCCAGCAGTGTGAATCCAACAGGGGGCCCCTACGAGCAGTACTTC. This sequence encodes CASSVNPTGGPYEQYF.

The rearrangement uses TRBV10-3 and TRBJ1-2, with D possibly TRBD1 on 5 matching bases. V dropped 3 bases and J dropped 8 bases, with 19 bases sitting between them. This CDR3 is built from 15 residues. CDR1 is ENHRY, CDR2 SYGVKD, per germline. This CDR3 is CAISEQDLARGGYTF. In DNA, the CDR3 is TGTGCCATCAGTGAACAGGACTTAGCTCGGGGCGGCTACACCTTC.